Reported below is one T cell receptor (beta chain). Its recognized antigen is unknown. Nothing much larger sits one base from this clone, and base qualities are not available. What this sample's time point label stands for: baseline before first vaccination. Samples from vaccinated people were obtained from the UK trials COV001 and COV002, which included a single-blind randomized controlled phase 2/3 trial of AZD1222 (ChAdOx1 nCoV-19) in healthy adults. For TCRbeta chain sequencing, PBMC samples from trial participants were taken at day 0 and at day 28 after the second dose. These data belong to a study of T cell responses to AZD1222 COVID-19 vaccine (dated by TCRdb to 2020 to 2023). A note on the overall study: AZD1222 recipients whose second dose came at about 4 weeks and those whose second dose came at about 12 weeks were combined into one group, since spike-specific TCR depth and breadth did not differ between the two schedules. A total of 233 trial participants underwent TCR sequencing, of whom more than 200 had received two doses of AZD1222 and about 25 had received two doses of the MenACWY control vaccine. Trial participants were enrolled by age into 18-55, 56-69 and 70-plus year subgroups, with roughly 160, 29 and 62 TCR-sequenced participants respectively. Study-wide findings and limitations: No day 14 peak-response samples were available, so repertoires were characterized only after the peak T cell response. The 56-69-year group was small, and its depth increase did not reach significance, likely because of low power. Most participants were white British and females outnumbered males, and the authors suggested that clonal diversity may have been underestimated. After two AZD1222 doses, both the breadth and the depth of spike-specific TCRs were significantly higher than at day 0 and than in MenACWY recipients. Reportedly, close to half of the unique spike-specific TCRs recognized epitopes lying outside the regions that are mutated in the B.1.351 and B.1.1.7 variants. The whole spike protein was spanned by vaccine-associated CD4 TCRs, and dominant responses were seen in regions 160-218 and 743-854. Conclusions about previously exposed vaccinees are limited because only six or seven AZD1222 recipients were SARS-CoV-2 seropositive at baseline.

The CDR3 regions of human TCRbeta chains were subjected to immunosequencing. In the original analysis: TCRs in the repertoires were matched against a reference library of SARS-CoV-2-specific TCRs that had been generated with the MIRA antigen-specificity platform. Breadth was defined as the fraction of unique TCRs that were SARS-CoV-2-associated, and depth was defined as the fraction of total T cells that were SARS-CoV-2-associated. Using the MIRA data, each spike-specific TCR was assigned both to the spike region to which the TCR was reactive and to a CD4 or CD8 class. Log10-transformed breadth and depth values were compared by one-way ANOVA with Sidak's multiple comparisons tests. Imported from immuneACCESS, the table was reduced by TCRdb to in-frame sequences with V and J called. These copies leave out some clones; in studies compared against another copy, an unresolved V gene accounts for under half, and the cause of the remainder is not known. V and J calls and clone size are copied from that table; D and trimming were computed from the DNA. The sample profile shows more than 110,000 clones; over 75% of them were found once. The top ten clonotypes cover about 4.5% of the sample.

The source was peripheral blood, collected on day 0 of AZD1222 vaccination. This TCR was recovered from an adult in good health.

CDR3 region: CASSFGQNNSPLHF. The base sequence is TGTGCCAGCAGTTTTGGGCAGAATAATTCACCCCTCCACTTT. This chain is built from TRBV27 and TRBJ1-6; no D gene call is confident. Including cysteine and phenylalanine, the CDR3 has 14 amino acids. Kept here is only the CDR3 DNA, which spans 42 bases and is read in frame from base 1. CDR1 and CDR2 were assigned from the germline V gene (reference sequence) as MNHEY and SMNVEV. V and J lose 3 bases and 5 bases, and a span of 8 bases separates them.